Sequencing of this TCR beta chain was carried out in a study of T cell responses to AZD1222 COVID-19 vaccine. The method was immunoSEQ multiplex PCR; TCRdb's version includes in-frame clones alone and lacks a portion of them. In the table there are 120,000 or so clones, roughly 90% of which are singletons. The receptor comes from an adult in good health. The starting material was peripheral blood, obtained on day 0 of MenACWY control vaccination.

The CDR3: CSVESGGAGALYEQYF. The CDR3 nucleotides are TGCAGCGTTGAATCGGGGGGAGCGGGGGCCCTCTACGAGCAGTACTTC. This rearrangement joins TRBV29-1 to TRBJ2-7; 8 bases are a match to TRBD2. The CDR3 covers 16 residues. The trim removed 2 bases at V and 3 bases at J, leaving 12 bases unmatched. Germline V gene data show CDR1 as SQVTM and CDR2 as ANQGSEA.